Listed here are 19 T cell receptor beta chains from one sample, sequenced in a study of blood T cells in healthy people across ages. Through a sample-barcoded 5' primer and a J-beta primer mix, a second PCR was run for about 7 to 12 cycles. One entry per CDR3 protein, called by TCRdb with MiXCR from the 5' RACE reads. The sample yields roughly 2 million distinct CDR3 sequences, about 49% seen once. The sequenced material came from blood. Source of these receptors: a woman between 40 and 50 years old in good health.

This chain joins TRBV6-2 or TRBV6-3 and TRBJ2-1, with TRBD2 as a possible D gene (6 bases). From germline, CDR1 is MNHEY and CDR2 SVGEGT. Trimming cost V 0 bases and J 15 bases, with 12 bases left between them. The CDR3 totals 12 residues. The CDR3 DNA reads as TGTGCCAGCAGTTACTCGTCGGGGGTAGGGTTCTTC. Protein: CASSYSSGVGFF.

This clonotype was seen only a few times. This sequence joins TRBV4-2 and TRBJ2-1, with a tentative D call TRBD1 (5 bases). CDR1 is LGHNA, CDR2 YNFKEQ, per germline. CDR3 length equals 17 residues. V lost 0 bases, J lost 6 bases, and 18 bases lay in between. This chain's CDR3 is CASSQDPSGIGSNEQFF. DNA of the CDR3: TGTGCCAGCAGCCAAGATCCCTCAGGGATTGGATCCAATGAGCAGTTCTTC.

This chain joins TRBV12-3 or TRBV12-4 and TRBJ1-1; 7 bases are a match to TRBD1. The CDR3 is 17 residues long. Losses at the gene ends were 3 bases for V and 0 bases for J; bases not matched to a gene: 10. CDR3 sequence (DNA): TGTGCCAGCAGTTTCGAAACAGGGGTGCCCATGAACACTGAAGCTTTCTTT. It specifies CASSFETGVPMNTEAFF.

The V and J genes are TRBV20-1 and TRBJ1-5; D remains ambiguous. In germline, CDR1 is DFQATT, CDR2 SNEGSKA (reference sequence). The CDR3 contains 13 residues. V dropped 6 bases and J dropped 5 bases, with 14 bases sitting between them. The CDR3 is CSAKTELDQPQHF. The CDR3 bases are TGCAGTGCCAAAACAGAACTAGATCAGCCCCAGCATTTT.

Only one count was recorded for this clonotype. CDR3 in amino acids: CSARGVRSTDTQYF. CDR3 in DNA: TGCAGTGCTAGAGGTGTCAGGAGCACAGATACGCAGTATTTT. The chain carries TRBV20-1 and TRBJ2-3; unclear D gene. CDR1 is DFQATT, CDR2 SNEGSKA, per germline (reference sequence). This CDR3 contains 14 residues. V was shortened by 1 base and J by 0 bases, with 8 bases between the two germline ends.

The V call is TRBV28, the J call TRBJ2-7; D possibly corresponds to TRBD1 (7 bases). The CDR3 runs to 15 residues. CDR1 MDHEN and CDR2 SYDVKM come from the germline V gene. Trimming took 6 bases from V and 3 from J, leaving 18 bases between them. CDR3 loop: CASSRGGTASYEQYF. CDR3 bases: TGTGCCAGCAGCAGAGGCGGGACAGCTAGCTACGAGCAGTACTTC. Filled out from reference TRBV28 and TRBJ2-7, the complete variable domain reads DVKVTQSSRYLVKRTGEKVFLECVQDMDHENMFWYRQDPGLGLRLIYFSYDVKMKEKGDIPEGYSVSREKKERFSLILESASTNQTSMYLCASSRGGTASYEQYFGPGTRLTVT.

At least ten counts were recorded for this clonotype. The genes are TRBV5-1 and TRBJ2-5; D may be TRBD1 (6 bases). Germline V gives CDR1 SGHRS, CDR2 YFSETQ. The CDR3 loop spans 15 amino acids. Trimming pared 3 bases from V and 0 bases from J, leaving 12 bases between. The CDR3 coding sequence is TGCGCCAGCAGCTCGCTACAGGGTAACCAAGAGACCCAGTACTTC. Its translation is CASSSLQGNQETQYF.

CDR3 sequence (DNA): TGTGCCAGCAGTGAGGGACGGCCCTCTGGGGCCAACGTCCTGACTTTC. Translation: CASSEGRPSGANVLTF. The J gene is TRBJ2-6, the V gene TRBV6-1; D may correspond to TRBD1 or TRBD2 (5 bases each). Trimming took 3 bases from V and 0 from J, leaving 9 bases between them. Germline CDR1 MNHNS, CDR2 SASEGT. CDR3 length: 16 residues.

The table lists this clonotype with a few counts. This sequence joins TRBV29-1 and TRBJ1-2, with D possibly being TRBD1 (6 bases). The CDR3 extends over 13 amino acids. V was clipped by 4 bases and J by 4 bases, with 13 bases between them. The germline CDR1 and CDR2 sequences are SQVTM and ANQGSEA. The CDR3 DNA reads as TGCAGCGTTGGGCGACAGGAGGCCTATGGCTACACCTTC. Protein sequence: CSVGRQEAYGYTF.

V and J are TRBV29-1 and TRBJ2-3; no firm D call. The CDR3 spans 11 residues. With 7 bases removed from V and 4 bases from J, the gap between germline ends came to 9 bases. The germline V gene has CDR1 SQVTM and CDR2 ANQGSEA. The CDR3 region has the DNA TGCAGCGCTTGGTGGGCAGATACGCAGTATTTT. It specifies CSAWWADTQYF.

This clonotype was seen only a few times. This rearrangement joins TRBV7-9 to TRBJ2-7; 9 bases agree with TRBD2. CDR3 length: 15 residues. The germline gives CDR1 SEHNR, CDR2 FQNEAQ (reference sequence). The trim removed 5 bases at V and 2 bases at J, leaving 7 bases unmatched. The chain's CDR3 is CASSQSSGVTYEQYF. CDR3 DNA: TGTGCCAGCAGCCAATCTAGCGGGGTCACCTACGAGCAGTACTTC.

V and J are TRBV29-1 and TRBJ1-4, with unresolved D. V was cut by 1 base and J by 2 bases, with 11 bases left in between. The CDR3 has 15 residues. CDR1 SQVTM and CDR2 ANQGSEA come from the germline V gene. As DNA, the CDR3 is TGCAGCGTTGAAGGGCTTACTGGGACTAATGAAAAACTGTTTTTT. This codes for CSVEGLTGTNEKLFF.

This clonotype was seen more than once but under ten times. The V gene is TRBV12-3 or TRBV12-4, the J gene TRBJ2-1, with TRBD2 identical over 10 bases. With 4 bases clipped from V and 9 bases from J, the junction kept 12 bases outside the gene matches. The CDR3 contains 16 residues. As DNA, the CDR3 is TGTGCCAGCAGTTCGGGACTAGCGTGGGTCAACGCTGAGCAGTTCTTC. Translated, it gives CASSSGLAWVNAEQFF.

About this clonotype: Germline and junction disagree at one end, which may indicate a read error. The genes are TRBV9 and TRBJ2-1; possible D gene TRBD1, 6 bases. Germline values: CDR1 SGDLS, CDR2 YYNGEE. The CDR3 extends over 14 amino acids. The CDR3 nucleotides are TGCGCCAGCAGCGTAGGCGACAGGCACAATGAGCAGTTCTTC. This encodes CASSVGDRHNEQFF.

A note on this clonotype: Given the absence of the conserved phenylalanine or tryptophan at the CDR3 end, a read error is likely. The J gene is TRBJ2-7, the V gene TRBV6-2 or TRBV6-3, with D tentatively TRBD1 (6 bases). CDR1 and CDR2 (germline): MNHEY, SVGEGT. The CDR3 has 14 amino acids. V dropped 5 bases and J dropped 2 bases, with 13 bases sitting between them. The CDR3: CASSNSDRPYEQYL. For the CDR3, the DNA is TGTGCCAGCAGTAATTCGGACAGACCCTACGAGCAGTACTTA.

The CDR3 is CASSWDRTMANTGELFF. The CDR3 nucleotides read TGTGCCAGCAGTTGGGATAGGACGATGGCGAACACCGGGGAGCTGTTTTTT. The J gene is TRBJ2-2, the V gene TRBV28; no reliable D call. V lost 4 bases to trimming and J lost 0 bases, with 15 bases between them. In germline, CDR1 is MDHEN, CDR2 SYDVKM. The CDR3 runs to 17 residues. The variable domain in full, completed from reference TRBV28 and TRBJ2-2, reads DVKVTQSSRYLVKRTGEKVFLECVQDMDHENMFWYRQDPGLGLRLIYFSYDVKMKEKGDIPEGYSVSREKKERFSLILESASTNQTSMYLCASSWDRTMANTGELFFGEGSRLTVL.

The genes are TRBV5-1 and TRBJ2-1; tentative D call: TRBD1 (6 bases). The V and J ends lost 1 base and 7 bases respectively, with 18 bases between them. CDR1 and CDR2 (germline): SGHRS, YFSETQ. This CDR3 has 16 residues. CDR3 bases: TGCGCCAGCAGCTTGAACAGGTTCGCAGGGGATAATGAGCAGTTCTTC. This sequence encodes CASSLNRFAGDNEQFF.

V and J are TRBV5-6 and TRBJ1-1; D perhaps matches TRBD1 (5 bases). CDR1 SGHDT and CDR2 YYEEEE come from the germline V gene. V lost 4 bases, J lost 0 bases, and 13 bases lay in between. This CDR3 has 15 amino acids. The chain's CDR3 is CASSPQEGLNTEAFF. The CDR3 bases are TGTGCCAGCAGCCCTCAAGAGGGGCTGAACACTGAAGCTTTCTTT.

This clonotype came up many times. V usage is TRBV4-3 and J usage is TRBJ2-7, with 7 bases lining up with TRBD1. The J call is doubtful: the DNA matches TRBJ2-5 better. Germline CDR1 is LGHNA and CDR2 is YSLEER. The CDR3 sequence is 15 residues long. This CDR3 reads CASSQELGGTQTQYF. CDR3 sequence (DNA): TGCGCCAGCAGCCAAGAGCTAGGGGGCACCCAGACCCAGTACTTC.